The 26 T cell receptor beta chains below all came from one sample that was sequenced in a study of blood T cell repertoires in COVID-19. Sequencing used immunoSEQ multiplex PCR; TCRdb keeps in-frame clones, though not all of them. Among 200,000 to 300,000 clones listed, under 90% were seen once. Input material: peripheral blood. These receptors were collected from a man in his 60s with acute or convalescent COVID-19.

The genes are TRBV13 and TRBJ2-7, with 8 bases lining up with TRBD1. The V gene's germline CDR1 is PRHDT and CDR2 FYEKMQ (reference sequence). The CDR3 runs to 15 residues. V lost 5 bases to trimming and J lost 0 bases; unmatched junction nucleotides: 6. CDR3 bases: TGTGCCAGCAGCGAATGGACAGGGTACTCCTACGAGCAGTACTTC. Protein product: CASSEWTGYSYEQYF.

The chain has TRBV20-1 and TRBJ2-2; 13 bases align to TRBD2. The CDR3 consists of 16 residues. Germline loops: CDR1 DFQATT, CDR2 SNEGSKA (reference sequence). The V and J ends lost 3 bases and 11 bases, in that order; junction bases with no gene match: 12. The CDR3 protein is CSASTLAGGLYGELFF. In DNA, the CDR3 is TGCAGTGCTAGTACACTAGCGGGGGGGCTATATGGAGAGCTGTTTTTT.

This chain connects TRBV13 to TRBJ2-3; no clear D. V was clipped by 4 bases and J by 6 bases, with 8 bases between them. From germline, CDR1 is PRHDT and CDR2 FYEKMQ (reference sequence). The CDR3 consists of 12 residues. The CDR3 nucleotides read TGTGCCAGCAGCTCTTTGTCGGATACGCAGTATTTT. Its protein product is CASSSLSDTQYF.

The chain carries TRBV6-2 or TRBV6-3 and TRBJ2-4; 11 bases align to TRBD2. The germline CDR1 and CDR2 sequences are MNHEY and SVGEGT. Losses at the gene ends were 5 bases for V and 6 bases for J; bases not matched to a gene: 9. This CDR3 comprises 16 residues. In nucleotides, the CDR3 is TGTGCCAGCAGTCCCGAACTAGCGGGAGCCCTAAACATTCAGTACTTC. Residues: CASSPELAGALNIQYF.

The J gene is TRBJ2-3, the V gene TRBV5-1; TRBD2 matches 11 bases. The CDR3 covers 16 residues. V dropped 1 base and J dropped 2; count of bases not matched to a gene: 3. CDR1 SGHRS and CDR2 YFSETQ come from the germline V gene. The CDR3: CASSLSLAGVTDTQYF. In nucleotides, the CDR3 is TGCGCCAGCAGCTTGTCACTAGCGGGGGTCACAGATACGCAGTATTTT.

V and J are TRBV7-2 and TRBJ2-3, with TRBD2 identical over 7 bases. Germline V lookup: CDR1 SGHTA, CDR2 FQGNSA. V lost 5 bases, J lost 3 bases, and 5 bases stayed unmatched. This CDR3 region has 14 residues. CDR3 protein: CASSARGETDTQYF. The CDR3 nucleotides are TGTGCCAGCAGCGCCCGGGGGGAAACAGATACGCAGTATTTT.

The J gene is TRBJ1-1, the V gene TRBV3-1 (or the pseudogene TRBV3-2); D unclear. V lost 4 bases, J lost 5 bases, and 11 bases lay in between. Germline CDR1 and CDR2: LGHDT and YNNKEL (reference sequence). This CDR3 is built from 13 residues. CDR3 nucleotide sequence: TGTGCCAGCAGCCCGGTGCGGCATACTGAAGCTTTCTTT. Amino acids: CASSPVRHTEAFF.

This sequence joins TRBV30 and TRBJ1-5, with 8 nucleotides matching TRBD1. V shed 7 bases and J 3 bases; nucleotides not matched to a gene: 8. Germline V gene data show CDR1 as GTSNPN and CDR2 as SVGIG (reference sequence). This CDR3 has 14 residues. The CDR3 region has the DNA TGTGCCTCCGGACAGGGCCTGAACAATCAGCCCCAGCATTTT. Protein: CASGQGLNNQPQHF.

CDR3 sequence: CASKVLAGGTQFF. The CDR3 DNA follows: TGTGCCAGCAAAGTACTAGCGGGGGGCACGCAGTTCTTC. This chain connects TRBV6-5 to TRBJ2-1; 12 positions agree with TRBD2. There are 13 residues in the CDR3. The junction had 7 bases not matched to a gene; V was cut back by 7 bases and J by 12 bases. Germline CDR1 reads MNHEY; CDR2 reads SVGAGI.

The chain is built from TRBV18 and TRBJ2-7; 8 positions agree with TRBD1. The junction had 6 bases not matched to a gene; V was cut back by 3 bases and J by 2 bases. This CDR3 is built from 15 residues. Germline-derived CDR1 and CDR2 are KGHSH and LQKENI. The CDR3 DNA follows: TGTGCCAGCTCACCCAGCCAGGGGGCGGCCTACGAGCAGTACTTC. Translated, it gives CASSPSQGAAYEQYF.

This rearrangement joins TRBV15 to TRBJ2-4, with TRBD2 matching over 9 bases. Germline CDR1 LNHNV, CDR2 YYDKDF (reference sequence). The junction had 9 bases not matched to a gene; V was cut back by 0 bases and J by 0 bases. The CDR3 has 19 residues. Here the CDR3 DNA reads TGTGCCACCAGCAGAGATCGGGCTAGCGGGGCACTAGCCAAAAACATTCAGTACTTC. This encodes CATSRDRASGALAKNIQYF.

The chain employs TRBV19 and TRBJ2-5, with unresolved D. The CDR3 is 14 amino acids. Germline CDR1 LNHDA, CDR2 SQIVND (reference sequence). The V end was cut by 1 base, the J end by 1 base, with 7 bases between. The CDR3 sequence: CASSIGPTQETQYF. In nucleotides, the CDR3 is TGTGCCAGTAGTATAGGGCCCACCCAAGAGACCCAGTACTTC.

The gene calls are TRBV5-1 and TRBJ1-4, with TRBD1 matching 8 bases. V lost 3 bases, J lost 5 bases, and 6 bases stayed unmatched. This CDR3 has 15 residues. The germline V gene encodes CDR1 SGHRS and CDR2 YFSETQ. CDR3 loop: CASSSGQGPNEKLFF. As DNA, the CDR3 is TGCGCCAGCAGCTCTGGACAGGGTCCCAATGAAAAACTGTTTTTT.

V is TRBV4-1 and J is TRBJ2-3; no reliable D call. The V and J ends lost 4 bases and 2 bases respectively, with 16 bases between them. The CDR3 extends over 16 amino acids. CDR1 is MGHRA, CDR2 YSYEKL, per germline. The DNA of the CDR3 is TGCGCCAGCAGCCCTGGCTGGCCTGGTAACACAGATACGCAGTATTTT. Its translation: CASSPGWPGNTDTQYF.

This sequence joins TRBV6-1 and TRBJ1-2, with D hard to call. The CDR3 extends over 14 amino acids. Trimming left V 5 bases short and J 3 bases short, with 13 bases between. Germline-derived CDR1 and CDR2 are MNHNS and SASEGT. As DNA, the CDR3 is TGTGCCAGCAGTTTTCCCGGCCGGGACTATGGCTACACCTTC. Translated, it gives CASSFPGRDYGYTF.

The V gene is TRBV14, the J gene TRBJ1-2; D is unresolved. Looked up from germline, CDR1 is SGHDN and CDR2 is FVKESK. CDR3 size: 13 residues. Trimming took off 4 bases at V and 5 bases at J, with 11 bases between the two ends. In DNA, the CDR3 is TGTGCCAGCAGCCCGGGTCTCGGATATGGCTACACCTTC. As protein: CASSPGLGYGYTF. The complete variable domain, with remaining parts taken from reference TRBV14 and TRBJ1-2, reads EAGVTQFPSHSVIEKGQTVTLRCDPISGHDNLYWYRRVMGKEIKFLLHFVKESKQDESGMPNNRFLAERTGGTYSTLKVQPAELEDSGVYFCASSPGLGYGYTFGSGTRLTVV.

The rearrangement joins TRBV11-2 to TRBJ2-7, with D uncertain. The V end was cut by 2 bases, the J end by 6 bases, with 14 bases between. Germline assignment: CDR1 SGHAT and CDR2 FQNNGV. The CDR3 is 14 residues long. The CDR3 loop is CASSLSSFGLEQYF. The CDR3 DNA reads TGTGCCAGCAGCTTATCGTCCTTTGGGCTCGAGCAGTACTTC. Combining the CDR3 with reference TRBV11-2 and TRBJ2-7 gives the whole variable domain EAGVAQSPRYKIIEKRQSVAFWCNPISGHATLYWYQQILGQGPKLLIQFQNNGVVDDSQLPKDRFSAERLKGVDSTLKIQPAKLEDSAVYLCASSLSSFGLEQYFGPGTRLTVT.

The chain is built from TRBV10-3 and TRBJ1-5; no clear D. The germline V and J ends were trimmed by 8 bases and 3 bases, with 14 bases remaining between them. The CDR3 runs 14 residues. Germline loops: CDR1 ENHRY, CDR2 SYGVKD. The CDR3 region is CAISRPGLNQPQHF. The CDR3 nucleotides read TGTGCCATCTCCAGACCTGGACTCAATCAGCCCCAGCATTTT.

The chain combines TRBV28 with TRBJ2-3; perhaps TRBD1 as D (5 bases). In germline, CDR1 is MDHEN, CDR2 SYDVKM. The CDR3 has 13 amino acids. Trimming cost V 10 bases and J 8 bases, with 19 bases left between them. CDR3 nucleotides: TGTGCCATCCTAGGACAAGGGTTAGGTACGCAGTATTTT. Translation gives CAILGQGLGTQYF.

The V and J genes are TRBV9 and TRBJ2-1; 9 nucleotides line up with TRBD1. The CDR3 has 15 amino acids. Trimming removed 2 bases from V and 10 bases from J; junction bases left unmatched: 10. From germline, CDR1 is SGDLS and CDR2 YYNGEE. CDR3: CASSVLGTGQKEQFF. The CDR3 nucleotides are TGTGCCAGCAGCGTCCTAGGGACAGGGCAGAAGGAGCAGTTCTTC. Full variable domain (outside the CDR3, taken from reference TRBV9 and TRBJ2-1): DSGVTQTPKHLITATGQRVTLRCSPRSGDLSVYWYQQSLDQGLQFLIQYYNGEERAKGNILERFSAQQFPDLHSELNLSSLELGDSALYFCASSVLGTGQKEQFFGPGTRLTVL.

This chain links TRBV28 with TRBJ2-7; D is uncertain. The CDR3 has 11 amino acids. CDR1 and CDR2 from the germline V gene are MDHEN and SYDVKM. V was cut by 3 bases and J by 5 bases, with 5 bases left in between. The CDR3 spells CASSFFHEQYF. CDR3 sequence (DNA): TGTGCCAGCAGTTTCTTCCACGAGCAGTACTTC.

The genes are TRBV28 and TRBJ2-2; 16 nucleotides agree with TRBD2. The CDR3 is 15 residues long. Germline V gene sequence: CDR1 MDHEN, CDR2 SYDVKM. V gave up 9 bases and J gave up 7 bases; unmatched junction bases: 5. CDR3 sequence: CASGTSGRAHGELFF. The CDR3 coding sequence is TGTGCCAGTGGGACTAGCGGGAGGGCGCACGGGGAGCTGTTTTTT.

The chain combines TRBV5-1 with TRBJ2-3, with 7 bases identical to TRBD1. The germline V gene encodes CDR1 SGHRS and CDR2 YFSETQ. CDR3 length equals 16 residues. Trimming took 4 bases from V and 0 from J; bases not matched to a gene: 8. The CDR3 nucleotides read TGCGCCAGCAGCCTAACTGGGACAGACAGCACAGATACGCAGTATTTT. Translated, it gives CASSLTGTDSTDTQYF.

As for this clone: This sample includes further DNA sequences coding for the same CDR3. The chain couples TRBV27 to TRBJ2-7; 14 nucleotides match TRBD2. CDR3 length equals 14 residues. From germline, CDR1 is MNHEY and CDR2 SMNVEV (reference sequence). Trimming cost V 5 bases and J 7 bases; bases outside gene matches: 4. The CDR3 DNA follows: TGTGCCAGCAGTCTCGGACTAGCGGGAGGTGAGCAGTACTTC. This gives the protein CASSLGLAGGEQYF.

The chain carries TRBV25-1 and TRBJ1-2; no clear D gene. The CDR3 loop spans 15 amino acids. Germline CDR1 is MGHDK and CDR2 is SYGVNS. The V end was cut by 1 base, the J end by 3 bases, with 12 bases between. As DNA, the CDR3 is TGTGCCAGCAGTGAATTCTTCGAGGGAGACTATGGCTACACCTTC. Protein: CASSEFFEGDYGYTF.

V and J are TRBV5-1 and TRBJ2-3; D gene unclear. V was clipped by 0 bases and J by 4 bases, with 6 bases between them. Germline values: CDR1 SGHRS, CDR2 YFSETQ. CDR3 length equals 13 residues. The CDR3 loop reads CASSLAGSDTQYF. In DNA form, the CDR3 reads TGCGCCAGCAGCTTGGCCGGGTCAGATACGCAGTATTTT.